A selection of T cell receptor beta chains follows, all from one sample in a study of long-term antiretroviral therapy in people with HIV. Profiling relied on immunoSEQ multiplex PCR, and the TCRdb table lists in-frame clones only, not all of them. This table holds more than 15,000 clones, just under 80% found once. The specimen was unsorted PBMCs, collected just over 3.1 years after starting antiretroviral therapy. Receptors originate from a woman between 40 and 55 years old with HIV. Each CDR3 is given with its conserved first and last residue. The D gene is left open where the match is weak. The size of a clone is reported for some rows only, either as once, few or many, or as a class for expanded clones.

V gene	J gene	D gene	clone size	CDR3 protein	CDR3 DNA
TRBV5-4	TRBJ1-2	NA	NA	CASSATGGPAGYTF	TGTGCCAGCAGCGCAACTGGGGGGCCCGCTGGCTACACCTTC
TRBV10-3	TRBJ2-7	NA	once	CAISGGGISSYEQYF	TGTGCCATCAGTGGGGGCGGGATAAGCTCCTACGAGCAGTACTTC
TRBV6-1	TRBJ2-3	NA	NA	CATGRSEFTDTQYF	TGTGCCACTGGGAGGTCAGAATTCACAGATACGCAGTATTTT
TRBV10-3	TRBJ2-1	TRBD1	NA	CAIGRDSPLDEQFF	TGTGCCATCGGACGGGACAGCCCCTTAGATGAGCAGTTCTTC
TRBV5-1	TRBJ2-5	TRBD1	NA	CASSLGQGEATQYF	TGCGCCAGCAGCTTGGGACAGGGGGAAGCGACCCAGTACTTC
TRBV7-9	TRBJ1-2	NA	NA	CASSSGFESLFRYTF	TGTGCCAGCAGCTCAGGGTTTGAGAGCCTTTTCCGTTACACCTTC
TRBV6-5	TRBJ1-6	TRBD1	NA	CASRPGTANSPLHF	TGTGCCAGCAGACCCGGGACAGCAAATTCACCCCTCCACTTT
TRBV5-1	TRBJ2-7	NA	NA	CASSLAGLDRSSYEQYF	TGCGCCAGCAGCTTGGCAGGTTTGGACCGAAGCTCCTACGAGCAGTACTTC
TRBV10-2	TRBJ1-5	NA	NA	CASSETGMEYQPQHF	TGCGCCAGCAGTGAAACAGGGATGGAATATCAGCCCCAGCATTTT
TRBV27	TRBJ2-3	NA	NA	CASSSAGVGDTQYF	TGTGCCAGCAGTTCGGCAGGGGTGGGGGATACGCAGTATTTT
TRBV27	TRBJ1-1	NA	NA	CASSLAGREAFF	TGTGCCAGCAGTTTGGCAGGAAGGGAAGCTTTCTTT
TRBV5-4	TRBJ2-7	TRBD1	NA	CASSVRDRPNEQYF	TGTGCCAGCAGCGTCCGGGACAGACCGAACGAGCAGTACTTC
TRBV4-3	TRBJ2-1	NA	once	CASSQEPRQASSYNEQFF	TGCGCCAGCAGCCAAGAGCCCCGACAGGCGAGCTCCTACAATGAGCAGTTCTTC
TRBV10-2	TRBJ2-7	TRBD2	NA	CAVIAGGREQYF	TGCGCCGTAATAGCGGGGGGGCGCGAGCAGTACTTC
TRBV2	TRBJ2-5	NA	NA	CASSEGIQSSRTQYF	TGTGCCAGCAGTGAAGGAATACAATCCTCCCGGACCCAGTACTTC
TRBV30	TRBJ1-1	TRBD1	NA	CAWSTGQVEAFF	TGTGCCTGGAGCACTGGACAGGTTGAAGCTTTCTTT
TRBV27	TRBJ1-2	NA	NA	CASSLSTGYNGYTF	TGTGCCAGCAGTTTATCTACAGGGTACAATGGCTACACCTTC
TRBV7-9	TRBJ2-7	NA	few	CASSMSRGDDEQYF	TGTGCCAGCAGCATGAGCAGGGGGGACGACGAGCAGTACTTC
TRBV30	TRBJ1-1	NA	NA	CAWSGAANTEAFF	TGTGCCTGGAGTGGGGCAGCGAACACTGAAGCTTTCTTT
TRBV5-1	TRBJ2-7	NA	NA	CASSLTADYEQYF	TGCGCCAGCAGCTTGACAGCGGACTACGAGCAGTACTTC
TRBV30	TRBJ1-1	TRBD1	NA	CAWGQGMNTEAFF	TGTGCCTGGGGACAGGGCATGAACACTGAAGCTTTCTTT
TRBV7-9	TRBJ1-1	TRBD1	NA	CASSGTGAMNTEAFF	TGTGCCAGCAGCGGCACAGGGGCTATGAACACTGAAGCTTTCTTT
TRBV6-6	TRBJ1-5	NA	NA	CASSSPTQEPNQPQHF	TGTGCCAGCAGTTCCCCCACCCAAGAACCCAATCAGCCCCAGCATTTT
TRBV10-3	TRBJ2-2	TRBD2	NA	CAISASGASYTGELFF	TGTGCCATCAGTGCTAGCGGGGCCTCTTACACCGGGGAGCTGTTTTTT
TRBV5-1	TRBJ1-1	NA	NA	CASKQGRGGFGEAFF	TGCGCCAGCAAGCAGGGCAGGGGTGGGTTCGGTGAAGCTTTCTTT
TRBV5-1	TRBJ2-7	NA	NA	CASSLDRRVYEQYF	TGCGCCAGCAGCTTGGACAGGAGAGTCTACGAGCAGTACTTC
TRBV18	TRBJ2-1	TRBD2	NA	CASSTPGLGRNEQFF	TGTGCCAGCTCAACACCGGGACTAGGCCGGAATGAGCAGTTCTTC
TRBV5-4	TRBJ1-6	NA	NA	CASKGGGPSSYNSPLHF	TGTGCCAGCAAAGGGGGAGGGCCGAGCTCCTATAATTCACCCCTCCACTTT
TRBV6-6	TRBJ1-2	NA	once	CAGAGTKNYGYTF	TGTGCCGGGGCTGGGACTAAAAACTATGGCTACACCTTC
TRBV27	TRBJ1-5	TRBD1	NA	CASSSTGEGSNQPQHF	TGTGCCAGCAGTTCCACAGGGGAGGGGAGCAATCAGCCCCAGCATTTT